In this sample, the clone carrying this TCR beta chain turned up many times. TCRdb fed the 5' RACE reads into MiXCR, producing one record per CDR3 protein. The sample carries 150,000 to 200,000 distinct CDR3 sequences, 11% recorded once. The data were taken from a study of CD8 T cells in ankylosing spondylitis. This clonotype was sampled from a male donor with ankylosing spondylitis or in good health (not recorded which). The specimen was blood, either unsorted or a sorted T cell fraction (not recorded which).

The CDR3 loop reads CATSRGFGSPLHF. The CDR3 DNA sequence: TGTGCCACCAGCAGAGGATTTGGTTCACCCCTCCACTTT. The genes are TRBV15 and TRBJ1-6; no reliable D call. The V gene lost 1 base and the J gene lost 9 bases, with 7 bases spanning the gap. The CDR3 sequence is 13 residues long. Germline CDR1 and CDR2: LNHNV and YYDKDF (reference sequence).